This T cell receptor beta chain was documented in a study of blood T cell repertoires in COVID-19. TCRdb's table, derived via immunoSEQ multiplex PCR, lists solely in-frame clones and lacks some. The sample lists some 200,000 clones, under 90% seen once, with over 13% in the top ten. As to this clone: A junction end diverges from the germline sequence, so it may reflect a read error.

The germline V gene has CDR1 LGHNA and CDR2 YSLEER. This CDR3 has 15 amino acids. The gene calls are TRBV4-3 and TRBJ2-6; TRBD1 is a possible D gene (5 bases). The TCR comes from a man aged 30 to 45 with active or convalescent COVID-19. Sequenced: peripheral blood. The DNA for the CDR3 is TGCGCCAGCAGCCCGGGCCCCTCTGGGGCCAACGTCCCGACTTTC. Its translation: CASSPGPSGANVPTF.